The T cell receptor (beta chain) described here comes from a study of CD8 T cells in Susac syndrome. Broader study findings: Susac syndrome CD4+ T cell repertoires showed no clonal expansion. As the study acknowledged, the number of individuals who were part of its TCR sequencing and HLA analysis was relatively small.

For this clonotype: Antigen specificity is unknown.

An input of 0.5 to 1 ug of RNA was subjected to reverse transcription using random hexamers. MiXCR, applied by TCRdb to the immunoSEQ multiplex PCR reads, yields one record per CDR3 protein. The sample consists of about 94,000 distinct CDR3 sequences, roughly 94% of them appearing once. The CDR3 is 13 residues long. The V gene lost 2 bases and the J gene lost 5 bases, with 9 bases spanning the gap. The V gene is TRBV12-3 or TRBV12-4, the J gene TRBJ1-1; D perhaps matches TRBD1 (5 bases). The receptor comes from a human donor with Susac syndrome. Sequenced sample: CD4+ T cells from PBMCs. CDR3 coding DNA: TGTGCCAGCAGTTTAACAACAGGAACTGAAGCTTTCTTT. Translated: CASSLTTGTEAFF.